This entry concerns a single T cell receptor (beta chain). The record originates from a study of blood T cell repertoires in COVID-19. Study information: The United States, Italy and Spain were the sources of the acute and convalescent COVID-19 samples. PBMCs, B-cell-depleted T cells, or T cells were the source of the cDNA or gDNA that made up the material.

The CDR3 is 15 residues long. V was cut by 5 bases and J by 3 bases, with 17 bases left in between. The germline CDR1 and CDR2 sequences are MNHEY and SMNVEV (reference sequence). Original methodology: It was from reference gene primer amplification that nucleated cell counts were estimated. Libraries were prepared by immunoSEQ multiplex PCR; TCRdb keeps only in-frame clonotypes and omits some of them. The DNA was the basis for D and trimming; V, J and clone size are from that table. This sample has hundreds of thousands of clones, with approximately 91% found just once. This chain links TRBV27 with TRBJ2-7; tentatively, D is TRBD2 (6 bases). Sequencing was done on a sample of peripheral blood. The sequence derives from a woman aged 55-75 years with acute or convalescent COVID-19. CDR3 bases: TGTGCCAGCAGTGACGGCTCCGGGACTGTCTACGAGCAGTACTTC. Its protein product is CASSDGSGTVYEQYF.